This T cell receptor (beta chain) was identified during a study of CD4+ T cells in melanoma. The CDR3 runs to 12 residues. V lost 0 bases, J lost 11 bases, and 10 bases lay in between. Germline V lookup: CDR1 SGHRS, CDR2 YFSETQ. Study-wide findings and caveats: A reported correlation linked neoantigen-specific CD4+ T cells to CD8+, macrophage and B cell function.

This clone was seen just once. The antigen remains undetermined. Assay used: immunoSEQ multiplex PCR; TCRdb lists only in-frame clones, some missing. The sample records about 9,900 clones, around two thirds being singletons. The chain joins TRBV5-1 to TRBJ2-3; weak D call: TRBD1 (6 bases). The sequence came from a human donor with melanoma. The sample was tumor tissue. CDR3 in amino acids: CASSLEQGGQYF. CDR3 coding DNA: TGCGCCAGCAGCTTGGAACAGGGTGGGCAGTATTTT.